The 24 T cell receptor beta chains below come from one sample, sequenced in a study of blood T cell repertoires in COVID-19. Profiled with immunoSEQ multiplex PCR; TCRdb holds only in-frame clones, not every one. This sample yields around 260,000 clones, of which roughly 90% are seen a single time; around 2.2% belongs to the top ten. The specimen sequenced was peripheral blood. All receptors come from a woman in her 30s with COVID-19, enrolled during active disease.

The genes are TRBV30 and TRBJ1-5; the D is unclear. The CDR3 runs to 13 residues. V was shortened by 3 bases and J by 0 bases, with 6 bases between the two germline ends. Germline CDR1 is GTSNPN and CDR2 is SVGIG (reference sequence). The CDR3: CAWSADSNQPQHF. The CDR3 nucleotides read TGTGCCTGGAGCGCGGATAGCAATCAGCCCCAGCATTTT.

The chain carries TRBV27 and TRBJ1-1; TRBD1 aligns across 9 bases. The V segment lost 6 bases and the J segment 0 bases; nucleotides outside the gene matches: 8. The CDR3 has 16 amino acids. Germline CDR1 MNHEY, CDR2 SMNVEV (reference sequence). CDR3 coding DNA: TGTGCCAGCAGCCAAACACAGGGGGCCATGAACACTGAAGCTTTCTTT. Translating it yields CASSQTQGAMNTEAFF.

The chain recombines TRBV28 with TRBJ1-2; D might be TRBD1 (5 bases). CDR3 length: 14 residues. V shed 3 bases and J shed 2 bases, with 10 bases lying between them. CDR1 MDHEN and CDR2 SYDVKM come from the germline V gene. The CDR3 DNA sequence: TGTGCCAGCAGTTTGGACACGAAGAACTATGGCTACACCTTC. This translates into CASSLDTKNYGYTF.

The J gene is TRBJ2-7, the V gene TRBV5-6, with 9 bases aligning to TRBD2. Looked up from germline, CDR1 is SGHDT and CDR2 is YYEEEE. The length of the CDR3 is 13 residues. V shed 4 bases, J shed 4 bases, and the junction held 3 bases outside the gene matches. The CDR3 sequence is CASSRGREYEQYF. The CDR3, as DNA: TGTGCCAGCAGCCGCGGGAGGGAGTACGAGCAGTACTTC.

J is TRBJ1-2 and V is TRBV30; 7 nucleotides match TRBD1. V was pared by 3 bases and J by 8 bases, with 9 bases of the junction left unmatched. CDR3 length: 13 amino acids. CDR1 is GTSNPN, CDR2 SVGIG, per germline (reference sequence). As DNA, the CDR3 is TGTGCCTGGAGGCGGGAGGGGGCTGGAGGCTACACCTTC. Translated, it gives CAWRREGAGGYTF.

This chain joins TRBV5-8 and TRBJ1-5, with D perhaps TRBD1 (5 bases). The CDR3 loop spans 15 amino acids. Looked up from germline, CDR1 is SGHTS and CDR2 is YDEGEE. Trimming removed 2 bases at V and 2 bases at J, with 11 bases between. The chain's CDR3 is CASSFGAWGNQPQHF. For the CDR3, the DNA is TGTGCCAGCAGCTTTGGGGCTTGGGGCAATCAGCCCCAGCATTTT.

This sequence joins TRBV7-8 and TRBJ2-7; D is perhaps TRBD2 (5 bases). This CDR3 is 13 amino acids long. Per germline, CDR1 SGHVS and CDR2 FQNEAQ. V lost 5 bases and J 4 bases, leaving 12 bases between the germline ends. The CDR3 is CASSPIRGYEQYF. CDR3 sequence (DNA): TGTGCCAGCAGCCCCATCCGAGGGTACGAGCAGTACTTC.

The chain links TRBV7-3 to TRBJ2-1, with 7 bases lining up with TRBD1. V was pared by 6 bases and J by 11 bases, with 10 bases of the junction left unmatched. The CDR3 runs 13 residues. Germline CDR1 SGHTA, CDR2 FQGTGA. CDR3 coding DNA: TGTGCCAGCAGTCAACCCTCGACAGGGAAGCAGTTCTTC. Translated: CASSQPSTGKQFF.

On this clone itself: Distinct nucleotide sequences in the sample also encode this CDR3. As DNA, the CDR3 is TGCGCCAGCAGCCCCCGACTAGCGGGAGGCCCCGAAGAGACCCAGTACTTC. Its protein is CASSPRLAGGPEETQYF. The rearrangement uses TRBV5-1 and TRBJ2-5, with 13 bases identical to TRBD2. Trimming cost V 4 bases and J 3 bases; bases outside gene matches: 9. The length of the CDR3 is 17 residues. Looked up from germline, CDR1 is SGHRS and CDR2 is YFSETQ.

The chain couples TRBV6-5 to TRBJ2-2; 7 positions match TRBD2. Trimming at V came to 6 bases and at J to 3 bases, leaving 7 bases not matched to a gene. The CDR3 spans 15 residues. CDR1 and CDR2 from the germline V gene are MNHEY and SVGAGI. CDR3 coding DNA: TGTGCCAGCAGGGAGACTAGCCTCTACACCGGGGAGCTGTTTTTT. It encodes CASRETSLYTGELFF.

The rearrangement joins TRBV7-9 to TRBJ1-2, with 11 positions matching TRBD1. CDR1 SEHNR and CDR2 FQNEAQ come from the germline V gene (reference sequence). V lost 4 bases and J lost 2; bases outside the gene matches: 12. The CDR3 totals 18 residues. CDR3 nucleotides: TGTGCCAGCAGCTCCCCGAGGGGGACAGGGGGAATGAACTATGGCTACACCTTC. Protein sequence: CASSSPRGTGGMNYGYTF.

The CDR3 coding sequence is TGTGCCATCAGTGACCAAAATCAGCCCCAGCATTTT. This encodes CAISDQNQPQHF. This chain joins TRBV10-3 and TRBJ1-5; D gene ambiguous. Germline CDR1 is ENHRY and CDR2 is SYGVKD. The V gene lost 3 bases and the J gene lost 4 bases, with 4 bases spanning the gap. The CDR3 contains 12 residues.

The chain joins TRBV29-1 to TRBJ1-2, with D perhaps matching TRBD1 (6 bases). The CDR3 is 14 residues long. Germline V gene lookup returns CDR1 SQVTM and CDR2 ANQGSEA. V lost 7 bases to trimming and J lost 3 bases, with 18 bases between them. This chain's CDR3 is CSAPGGGADYGYTF. The DNA for the CDR3 is TGCAGCGCCCCCGGAGGGGGGGCGGACTATGGCTACACCTTC.

The V and J genes are TRBV5-1 and TRBJ1-1, with D perhaps matching TRBD1 (6 bases). The CDR3 is 14 amino acids. CDR1 is SGHRS, CDR2 YFSETQ, per germline. Trimming removed 4 bases at V and 0 bases at J, with 10 bases between. The CDR3 protein is CASSPRQVNTEAFF. The CDR3 DNA is TGCGCCAGCAGCCCCAGACAGGTGAACACTGAAGCTTTCTTT.

This chain uses TRBV5-1 with TRBJ2-3; 7 nucleotides match TRBD2. The CDR3 is 15 amino acids. V lost 0 bases and J lost 5; bases outside the gene matches: 6. Germline V CDR1 and CDR2: SGHRS, YFSETQ. The CDR3 coding sequence is TGCGCCAGCAGCTTGGAGGCCCAGCGGGGAGATACGCAGTATTTT. Protein product: CASSLEAQRGDTQYF.

The V and J genes are TRBV14 and TRBJ1-1, with 9 bases fitting TRBD1. Trimming cost V 0 bases and J 3 bases; bases outside gene matches: 17. CDR3 length equals 20 residues. Germline values: CDR1 SGHDN, CDR2 FVKESK. CDR3 region: CASSQDASDRGWNEDTEAFF. CDR3 nucleotides: TGTGCCAGCAGCCAAGATGCATCGGACAGGGGATGGAACGAGGACACTGAAGCTTTCTTT.

The chain uses TRBV11-3 and TRBJ2-2; possible D gene TRBD2, 6 bases. V was trimmed by 1 base and J by 5 bases, leaving 8 bases between them. Looked up from germline, CDR1 is SGHNT and CDR2 is YENEEA. The CDR3 covers 14 residues. CDR3 sequence (DNA): TGTGCCAGCAGCTTAGTGCGGGATACCGGGGAGCTGTTTTTT. Encoded protein: CASSLVRDTGELFF.

The chain has TRBV5-4 and TRBJ1-2; possible D gene TRBD1, 5 bases. Germline lookup yields CDR1 SGHNT and CDR2 YYREEE (reference sequence). The CDR3 is made up of 16 amino acids. V was cut by 0 bases and J by 4 bases, with 16 bases left in between. CDR3 region: CASSLAGDLILYGYTF. CDR3 sequence (DNA): TGTGCCAGCAGCTTGGCCGGGGACTTAATTCTCTATGGCTACACCTTC.

The table lists this clone with a count of one. V and J are TRBV5-4 and TRBJ1-2; D possibly corresponds to TRBD1 (6 bases). There are 11 residues in the CDR3. Germline CDR1 and CDR2: SGHNT and YYREEE (reference sequence). The V and J ends lost 5 bases and 6 bases respectively, with 8 bases between them. CDR3 nucleotide sequence: TGTGCCAGCAGTGAGGGGGATGGCTACACCTTC. Its translation is CASSEGDGYTF.

The CDR3 is CASSQDRGRAFF. For the CDR3, the DNA is TGTGCCAGCAGCCAGGACAGGGGGAGAGCTTTCTTT. This chain joins TRBV9 and TRBJ1-1; 10 bases match TRBD1. This CDR3 is 12 amino acids long. V dropped 4 bases and J dropped 10; count of bases not matched to a gene: 4. CDR1 is SGDLS, CDR2 YYNGEE, per germline.

This chain uses TRBV24-1 with TRBJ1-5; 9 nucleotides match TRBD1. This CDR3 contains 16 residues. Germline values: CDR1 KGHDR, CDR2 SFDVKD. Trimming at V came to 2 bases and at J to 5 bases, leaving 6 bases not matched to a gene. DNA for the CDR3: TGTGCCACCAGTGATTCGAGGACAGGGGTTTATCAGCCCCAGCATTTT. Translated: CATSDSRTGVYQPQHF.

The V call is TRBV18, the J call TRBJ1-5; D not certain. Germline lookup yields CDR1 KGHSH and CDR2 LQKENI. V gave up 2 bases and J gave up 2 bases, with 16 bases separating them. The CDR3 sequence is 17 residues long. The CDR3 protein is CASSPIVTSGGNQPQHF. The CDR3 DNA reads TGTGCCAGCTCACCAATCGTCACATCGGGAGGCAATCAGCCCCAGCATTTT.

V and J are TRBV10-3 and TRBJ2-1; 9 nucleotides line up with TRBD2. The germline gives CDR1 ENHRY, CDR2 SYGVKD. The J segment lost 4 bases and the V segment lost 6 bases, leaving 7 bases of the junction unmatched. The CDR3 is made up of 15 amino acids. CDR3 protein: CAISLSSGTYNEQFF. The CDR3 nucleotides read TGTGCCATCAGCCTCTCTAGCGGGACTTACAATGAGCAGTTCTTC.

The CDR3 loop is CSGKQGTNTGELFF. CDR3 bases: TGCAGCGGAAAACAGGGAACTAACACCGGGGAGCTGTTTTTT. This chain uses TRBV29-1 with TRBJ2-2; possible D gene TRBD1, 6 bases. CDR1 SQVTM and CDR2 ANQGSEA come from the germline V gene. V lost 7 bases to trimming and J lost 2 bases, with 14 bases between them. CDR3 size: 14 residues.